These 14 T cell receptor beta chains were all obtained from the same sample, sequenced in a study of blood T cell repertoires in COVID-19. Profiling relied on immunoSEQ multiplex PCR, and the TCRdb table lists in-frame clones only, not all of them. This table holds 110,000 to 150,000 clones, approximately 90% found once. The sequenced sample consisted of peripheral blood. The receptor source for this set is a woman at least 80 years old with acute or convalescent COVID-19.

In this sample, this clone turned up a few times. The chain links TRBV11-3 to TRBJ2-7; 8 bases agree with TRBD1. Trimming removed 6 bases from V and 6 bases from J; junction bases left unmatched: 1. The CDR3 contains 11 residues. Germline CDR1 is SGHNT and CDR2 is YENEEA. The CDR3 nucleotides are TGTGCCAGCAGTGGACAGGGCGAGCAGTACTTC. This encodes CASSGQGEQYF.

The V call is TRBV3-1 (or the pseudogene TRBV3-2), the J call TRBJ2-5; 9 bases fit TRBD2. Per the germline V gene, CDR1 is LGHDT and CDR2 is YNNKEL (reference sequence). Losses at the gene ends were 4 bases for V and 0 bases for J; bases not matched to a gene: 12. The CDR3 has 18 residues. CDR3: CASSLPRGLAGYQETQYF. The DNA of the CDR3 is TGTGCCAGCAGCCTCCCGAGGGGGCTAGCGGGATACCAAGAGACCCAGTACTTC.

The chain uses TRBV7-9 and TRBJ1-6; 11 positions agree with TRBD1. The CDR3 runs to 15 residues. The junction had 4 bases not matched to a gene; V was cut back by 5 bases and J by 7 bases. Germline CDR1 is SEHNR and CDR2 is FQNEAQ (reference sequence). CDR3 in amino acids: CASSRGTGGNSPLHF. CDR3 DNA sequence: TGTGCCAGCAGCCGCGGGACAGGGGGAAATTCACCCCTCCACTTT.

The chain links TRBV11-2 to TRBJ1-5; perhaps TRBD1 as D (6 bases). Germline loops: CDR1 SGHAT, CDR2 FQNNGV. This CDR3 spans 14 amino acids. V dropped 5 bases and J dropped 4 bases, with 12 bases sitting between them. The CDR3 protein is CASSPRTENQPQHF. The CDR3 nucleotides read TGTGCCAGCAGCCCACGGACAGAAAATCAGCCCCAGCATTTT.

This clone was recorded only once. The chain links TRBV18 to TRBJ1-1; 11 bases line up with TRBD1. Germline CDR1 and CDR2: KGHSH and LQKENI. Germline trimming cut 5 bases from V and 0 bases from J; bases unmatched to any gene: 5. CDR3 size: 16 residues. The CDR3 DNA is TGTGCCAGCTCATTGGGGACAGGGGGTATGAACACTGAAGCTTTCTTT. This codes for CASSLGTGGMNTEAFF.

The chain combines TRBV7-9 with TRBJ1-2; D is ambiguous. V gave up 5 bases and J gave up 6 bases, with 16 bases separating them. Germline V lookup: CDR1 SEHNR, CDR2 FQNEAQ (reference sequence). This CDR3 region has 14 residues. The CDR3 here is CASSPSRPGDGYTF. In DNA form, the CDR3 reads TGTGCCAGCAGCCCCTCGCGGCCTGGCGATGGCTACACCTTC.

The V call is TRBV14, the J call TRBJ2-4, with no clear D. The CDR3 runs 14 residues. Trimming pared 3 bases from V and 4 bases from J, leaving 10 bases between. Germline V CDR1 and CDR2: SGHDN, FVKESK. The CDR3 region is CASSQLGSKNIQYF. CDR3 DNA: TGTGCCAGCAGCCAGTTGGGCAGTAAAAACATTCAGTACTTC.

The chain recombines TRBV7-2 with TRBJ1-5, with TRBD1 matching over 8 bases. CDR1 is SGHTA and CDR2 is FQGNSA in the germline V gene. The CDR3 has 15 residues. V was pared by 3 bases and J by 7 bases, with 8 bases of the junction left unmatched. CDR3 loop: CASSFQDRVGQPQHF. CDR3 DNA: TGTGCCAGCAGCTTTCAGGACAGGGTGGGACAGCCCCAGCATTTT.

The CDR3 spells CSVKSGESSYNEQFF. The CDR3 coding sequence is TGCAGCGTTAAAAGCGGGGAGAGCTCCTACAATGAGCAGTTCTTC. The chain carries TRBV29-1 and TRBJ2-1; 7 bases are shared with TRBD2. Germline V gene data show CDR1 as SQVTM and CDR2 as ANQGSEA. V dropped 5 bases and J dropped 0; count of bases not matched to a gene: 7. CDR3 length: 15 residues.

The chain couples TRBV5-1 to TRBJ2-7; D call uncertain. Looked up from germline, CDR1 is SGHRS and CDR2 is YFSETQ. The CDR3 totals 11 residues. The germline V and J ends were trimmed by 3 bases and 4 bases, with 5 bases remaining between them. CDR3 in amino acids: CASSSEYEQYF. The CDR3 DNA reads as TGCGCCAGCAGCTCGGAGTACGAGCAGTACTTC.

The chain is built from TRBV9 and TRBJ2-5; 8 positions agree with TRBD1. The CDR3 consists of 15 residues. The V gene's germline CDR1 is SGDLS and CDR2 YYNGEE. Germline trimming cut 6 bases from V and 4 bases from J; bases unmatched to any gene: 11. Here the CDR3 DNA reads TGTGCCAGCACCTCCGGACAGGGACTCGGAGAGACCCAGTACTTC. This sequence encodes CASTSGQGLGETQYF.

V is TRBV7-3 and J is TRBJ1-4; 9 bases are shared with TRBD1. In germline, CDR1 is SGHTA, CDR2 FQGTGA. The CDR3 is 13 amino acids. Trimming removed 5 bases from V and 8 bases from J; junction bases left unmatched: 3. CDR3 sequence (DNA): TGTGCCAGCAGCCAGGGACAGGGCGAAAAACTGTTTTTT. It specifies CASSQGQGEKLFF.

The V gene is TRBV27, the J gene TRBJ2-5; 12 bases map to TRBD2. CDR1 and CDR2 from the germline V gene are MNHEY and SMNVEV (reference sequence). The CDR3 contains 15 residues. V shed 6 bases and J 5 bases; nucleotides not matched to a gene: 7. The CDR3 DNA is TGTGCCAGCAGCACTGCTAGCGGGGGGGCGGAGACCCAGTACTTC. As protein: CASSTASGGAETQYF.

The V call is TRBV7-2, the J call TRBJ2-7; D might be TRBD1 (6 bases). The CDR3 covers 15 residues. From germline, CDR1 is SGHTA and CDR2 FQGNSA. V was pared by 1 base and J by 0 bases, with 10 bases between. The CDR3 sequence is CASSLDRAASYEQYF. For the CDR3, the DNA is TGTGCCAGCAGCTTAGACAGGGCAGCCTCCTACGAGCAGTACTTC.